These 12 T cell receptor beta chains were sequenced from one sample in a study of control samples from healthy donors and cancer patients. TCRdb's copy holds only in-frame clones and misses some; the assay was immunoSEQ multiplex PCR. Seen here are approximately 100,000 clones, about 89% observed once, and the top ten hold 7.5% to 10%. Material for sequencing was blood. These receptors all stem from a man aged 25-45 years in good health.

In its sample, this clone was seen a few times. The CDR3 sequence: CASSLRSVRGGEKLFF. The DNA of the CDR3 is TGCGCCAGCAGCTTAAGATCAGTAAGAGGAGGTGAAAAACTGTTTTTT. This chain joins TRBV5-1 and TRBJ1-4; unclear D gene. The CDR3 length is 16 residues. V lost 2 bases, J lost 7 bases, and 18 bases lay in between. CDR1 and CDR2 (germline): SGHRS, YFSETQ.

This clone was counted a single time. The chain couples TRBV28 to TRBJ2-2; TRBD2 matches at 12 bases. V lost 3 bases, J lost 4 bases, and 9 bases stayed unmatched. CDR3 length: 18 residues. Germline V gives CDR1 MDHEN, CDR2 SYDVKM. The CDR3 DNA reads TGTGCCAGCAGTTTCGAGCTAGCGGGAGGGCCGCGCACCGGGGAGCTGTTTTTT. Its protein is CASSFELAGGPRTGELFF.

This clone was seen once. This chain's CDR3 is CASSTTPGQKGNTEAFF. CDR3 bases: TGTGCCAGCAGCACCACCCCAGGACAAAAGGGGAACACTGAAGCTTTCTTT. The genes are TRBV7-9 and TRBJ1-1; D is possibly TRBD1 (5 bases). V was cut by 5 bases and J by 1 base, with 20 bases left in between. The germline CDR1 and CDR2 sequences are SEHNR and FQNEAQ (reference sequence). CDR3 length: 17 residues.

J is TRBJ2-1 and V is TRBV24-1, with 14 bases that match TRBD2. Losses at the gene ends were 3 bases for V and 6 bases for J; bases not matched to a gene: 21. The germline gives CDR1 KGHDR, CDR2 SFDVKD. The CDR3 contains 22 residues. The CDR3 nucleotides are TGTGCCACCAGTGATCCGACACTTACCGGGACTAGCGGGAGACAATTGGGCAATGAGCAGTTCTTC. It codes for CATSDPTLTGTSGRQLGNEQFF.

This sequence joins TRBV29-1 and TRBJ1-1, with D perhaps TRBD1 (5 bases). The length of the CDR3 is 12 residues. V was trimmed by 4 bases and J by 8 bases, leaving 14 bases between them. The germline CDR1 and CDR2 sequences are SQVTM and ANQGSEA. The CDR3 spells CSVVDRGREAFF. The CDR3 nucleotides read TGCAGCGTTGTTGACAGAGGGAGAGAAGCTTTCTTT.

The chain carries TRBV5-5 and TRBJ1-2; no clear D. The CDR3 contains 12 residues. Germline CDR1 and CDR2: SGHKS and YYEKEE (reference sequence). V shed 7 bases and J shed 2 bases, with 9 bases lying between them. The CDR3 reads CASAPGNYGYTF. Written as DNA, the CDR3 is TGTGCCAGCGCGCCAGGAAACTATGGCTACACCTTC.

J is TRBJ1-2 and V is TRBV6-2 or TRBV6-3; D remains ambiguous. V dropped 5 bases and J dropped 7 bases, with 23 bases sitting between them. Germline lookup yields CDR1 MNHEY and CDR2 SVGEGT. The CDR3 runs to 16 residues. CDR3 protein: CASSPEDRRRRSGYTF. The DNA for the CDR3 is TGTGCCAGCAGTCCGGAGGACCGCCGTCGGCGGTCTGGCTACACCTTC.

The chain has TRBV18 and TRBJ2-4; no definite D call. V was shortened by 7 bases and J by 12 bases, with 19 bases between the two germline ends. Per the germline V gene, CDR1 is KGHSH and CDR2 is LQKENI. This CDR3 has 13 amino acids. CDR3 region: CASFEGNWGDQYF. CDR3 in DNA: TGTGCCAGCTTCGAAGGTAACTGGGGTGATCAGTACTTC. Full variable domain (missing parts from reference TRBV18 and TRBJ2-4): NAGVMQNPRHLVRRRGQEARLRCSPMKGHSHVYWYRQLPEEGLKFMVYLQKENIIDESGMPKERFSAEFPKEGPSILRIQQVVRGDSAAYFCASFEGNWGDQYFGAGTRLSVL.

This chain joins TRBV11-2 and TRBJ2-2; the D gene is possibly TRBD2 (6 bases). CDR3 length: 17 amino acids. V dropped 0 bases and J dropped 5 bases, with 16 bases sitting between them. From germline, CDR1 is SGHAT and CDR2 FQNNGV. Here the CDR3 DNA reads TGTGCCAGCAGCTTAGATCTAGGAGGGTTTGGTACCGGGGAGCTGTTTTTT. This encodes CASSLDLGGFGTGELFF.

The chain couples TRBV6-4 to TRBJ1-5; D not certain. V was cut by 4 bases and J by 4 bases, with 5 bases left in between. The CDR3 spans 12 residues. The germline V gene has CDR1 MRHNA and CDR2 SNTAGT. The CDR3 DNA sequence: TGTGCCAGCAGTGGGGTGAATCAGCCCCAGCATTTT. It translates to CASSGVNQPQHF.

V is TRBV6-1 and J is TRBJ1-2; D perhaps matches TRBD1 (5 bases). The V gene lost 2 bases and the J gene lost 9 bases, with 16 bases spanning the gap. The CDR3 length is 14 residues. Germline assignment: CDR1 MNHNS and CDR2 SASEGT. The CDR3 loop is CASSESRRGWSYTF. Here the CDR3 DNA reads TGTGCCAGCAGTGAATCGCGGAGGGGATGGAGCTACACCTTC.

The genes are TRBV15 and TRBJ2-1, with D tentatively TRBD2 (6 bases). Trimming left V 1 base short and J 6 bases short, with 10 bases between. The CDR3 has 14 residues. Per germline, CDR1 LNHNV and CDR2 YYDKDF (reference sequence). The CDR3, as DNA: TGTGCCACCAGCAGAGTGGATAGCGGCAATGAGCAGTTCTTC. This sequence encodes CATSRVDSGNEQFF.